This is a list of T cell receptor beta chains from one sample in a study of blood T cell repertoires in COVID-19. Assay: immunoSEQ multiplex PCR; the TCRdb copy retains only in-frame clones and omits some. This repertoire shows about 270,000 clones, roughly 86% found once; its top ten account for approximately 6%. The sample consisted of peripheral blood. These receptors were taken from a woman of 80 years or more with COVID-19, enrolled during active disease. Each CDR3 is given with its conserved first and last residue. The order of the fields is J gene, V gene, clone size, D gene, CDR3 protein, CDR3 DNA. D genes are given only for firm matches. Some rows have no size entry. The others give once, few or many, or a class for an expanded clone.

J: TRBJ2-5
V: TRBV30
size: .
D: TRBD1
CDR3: CAWSEGQLQETQYF
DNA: TGTGCCTGGAGTGAGGGACAGCTCCAAGAGACCCAGTACTTC

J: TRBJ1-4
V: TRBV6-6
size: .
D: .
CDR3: CASSYGTPNEKLFF
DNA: TGTGCCAGCAGTTACGGGACACCGAATGAAAAACTGTTTTTT

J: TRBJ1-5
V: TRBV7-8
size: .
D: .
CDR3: CASSSGGGGLRQPQHF
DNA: TGTGCCAGCAGCTCCGGTGGGGGGGGATTGAGACAGCCCCAGCATTTT

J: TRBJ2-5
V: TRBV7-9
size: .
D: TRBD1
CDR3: CASSLVGTGGQETQYF
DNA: TGTGCCAGCAGCTTAGTAGGGACAGGAGGCCAAGAGACCCAGTACTTC

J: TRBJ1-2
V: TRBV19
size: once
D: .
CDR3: CASSPQQQIAGYTF
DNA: TGTGCCAGTAGTCCCCAACAACAGATTGCTGGCTACACCTTC

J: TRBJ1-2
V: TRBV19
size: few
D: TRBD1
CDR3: CASSNRGLHPNYGYTF
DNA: TGTGCCAGTAGTAACAGGGGCCTACATCCTAACTATGGCTACACCTTC

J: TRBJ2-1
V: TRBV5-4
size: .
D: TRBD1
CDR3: CASSPGQTYNEQFF
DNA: TGTGCCAGCAGCCCGGGACAGACCTACAATGAGCAGTTCTTC

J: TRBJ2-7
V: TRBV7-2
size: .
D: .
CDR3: CASSLDGGASSYEQYF
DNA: TGTGCCAGCAGCTTAGATGGGGGGGCCTCCTCCTACGAGCAGTACTTC

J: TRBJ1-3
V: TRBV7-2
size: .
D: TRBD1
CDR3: CASSQKKGTAGNTIYF
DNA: TGTGCCAGCAGCCAAAAGAAGGGGACAGCTGGAAACACCATATATTTT

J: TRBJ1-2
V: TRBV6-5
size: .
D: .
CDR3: CASQANYGYTF
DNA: TGTGCCAGCCAGGCCAACTATGGCTACACCTTC

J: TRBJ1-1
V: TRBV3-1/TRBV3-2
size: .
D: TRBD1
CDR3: CASSLQGGNTEAFF
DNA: TGTGCCAGCAGCCTACAGGGGGGTAACACTGAAGCTTTCTTT

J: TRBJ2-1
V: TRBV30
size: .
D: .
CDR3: CAWSGFGQSYNEQFF
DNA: TGTGCCTGGAGTGGGTTTGGACAGTCGTACAATGAGCAGTTCTTC

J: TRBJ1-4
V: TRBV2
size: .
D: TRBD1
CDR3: CASSGDSETGEKLFF
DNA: TGTGCCAGCAGCGGGGACAGTGAAACGGGGGAAAAACTGTTTTTT

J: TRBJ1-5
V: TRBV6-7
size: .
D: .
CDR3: CASSYYRDPYSNQPQHF
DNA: TGTGCCAGCAGTTACTACAGGGACCCTTATAGCAATCAGCCCCAGCATTTT

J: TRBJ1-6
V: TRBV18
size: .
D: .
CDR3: CASSTDLGQPGSPLHF
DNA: TGTGCCAGCTCAACGGACCTCGGGCAGCCGGGGTCACCCCTCCACTTT

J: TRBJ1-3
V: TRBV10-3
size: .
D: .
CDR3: CAISPGTSSSGNTIYF
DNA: TGTGCCATCAGTCCGGGAACTTCTAGCTCTGGAAACACCATATATTTT

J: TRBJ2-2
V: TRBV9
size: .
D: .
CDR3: CASSSRGAHTGELFF
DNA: TGTGCCAGCAGCTCCCGCGGGGCTCACACCGGGGAGCTGTTTTTT

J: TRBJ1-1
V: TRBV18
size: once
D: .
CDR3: CASSPQGSNTEAFF
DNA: TGTGCCAGCTCACCACAGGGGTCCAACACTGAAGCTTTCTTT

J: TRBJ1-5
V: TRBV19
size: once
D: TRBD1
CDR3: CATQDRASEPQHF
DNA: TGTGCCACCCAGGACAGGGCCAGCGAGCCCCAGCATTTT

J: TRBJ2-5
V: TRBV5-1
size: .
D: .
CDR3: CASSHQPGPQETQYF
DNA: TGCGCCAGCAGCCACCAGCCGGGTCCCCAAGAGACCCAGTACTTC

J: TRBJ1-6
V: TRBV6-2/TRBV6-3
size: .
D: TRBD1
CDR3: CASSSGTGGLSPLHF
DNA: TGTGCCAGCAGTTCCGGGACAGGGGGCCTCTCACCCCTCCACTTT

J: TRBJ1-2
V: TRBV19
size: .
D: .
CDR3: CATQLPGAGGYTF
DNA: TGTGCCACCCAGCTGCCAGGGGCCGGGGGCTACACCTTC

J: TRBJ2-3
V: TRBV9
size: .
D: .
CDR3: CASSPRGGASTDTQYF
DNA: TGTGCCAGCAGCCCAAGAGGGGGGGCAAGCACAGATACGCAGTATTTT

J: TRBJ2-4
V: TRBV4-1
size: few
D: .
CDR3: CASSLDSVAKNIQYF
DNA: TGCGCCAGCAGCCTTGACTCCGTAGCCAAAAACATTCAGTACTTC

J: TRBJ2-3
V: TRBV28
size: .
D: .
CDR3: CASSWLGPAGTDTQYF
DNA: TGTGCCAGCAGTTGGCTAGGCCCTGCTGGGACAGATACGCAGTATTTT

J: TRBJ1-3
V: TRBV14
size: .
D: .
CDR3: CASSYRDPGNTIYF
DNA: TGTGCCAGCAGCTACAGGGATCCGGGAAACACCATATATTTT

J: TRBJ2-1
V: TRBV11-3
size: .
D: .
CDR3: CASSPDSYNEQFF
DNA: TGTGCCAGCAGCCCGGACTCTTACAATGAGCAGTTCTTC

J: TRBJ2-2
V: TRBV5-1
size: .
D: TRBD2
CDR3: CASSPGTSNLLTGELFF
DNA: TGCGCCAGCAGCCCAGGGACTAGCAATCTCCTGACCGGGGAGCTGTTTTTT

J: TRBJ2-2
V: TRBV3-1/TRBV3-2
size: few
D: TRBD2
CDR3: CASSSGTTRRTGELFF
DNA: TGTGCCAGCAGCTCGGGGACTACTAGGAGGACCGGGGAGCTGTTTTTT

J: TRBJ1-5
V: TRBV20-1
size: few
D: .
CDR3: CSAYSNQPQHF
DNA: TGCAGTGCTTATAGCAATCAGCCCCAGCATTTT

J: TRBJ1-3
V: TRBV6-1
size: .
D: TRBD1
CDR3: CASSEWDRNGNTIYF
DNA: TGTGCCAGCAGTGAATGGGACAGGAACGGAAACACCATATATTTT

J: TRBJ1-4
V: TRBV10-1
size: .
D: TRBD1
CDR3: CASSGQHNEKLFF
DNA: TGCGCCAGCTCGGGACAGCATAATGAAAAACTGTTTTTT

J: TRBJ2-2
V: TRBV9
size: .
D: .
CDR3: CASSPPSGQGNTGELFF
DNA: TGTGCCAGCAGCCCACCATCTGGGCAGGGGAACACCGGGGAGCTGTTTTTT

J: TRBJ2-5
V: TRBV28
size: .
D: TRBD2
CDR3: CASSIETSGRETQYF
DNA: TGTGCCAGCAGTATCGAAACTAGCGGGAGAGAGACCCAGTACTTC

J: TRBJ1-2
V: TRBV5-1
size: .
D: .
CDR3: CASSLDRPIGYTF
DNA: TGCGCCAGCAGCTTGGACCGTCCTATTGGCTACACCTTC

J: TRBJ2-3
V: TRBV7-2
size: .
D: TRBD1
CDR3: CASSWGTGEMGTQYF
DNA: TGTGCCAGCAGCTGGGGGACAGGGGAGATGGGTACGCAGTATTTT

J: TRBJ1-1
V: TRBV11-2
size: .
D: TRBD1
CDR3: CASSRDSRNTEAFF
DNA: TGTGCCAGCAGCCGGGACAGCAGGAACACTGAAGCTTTCTTT

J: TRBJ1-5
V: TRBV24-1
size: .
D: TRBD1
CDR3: CATSEANRGRYQPQHF
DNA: TGTGCCACCAGTGAAGCGAACAGGGGGCGGTATCAGCCCCAGCATTTT

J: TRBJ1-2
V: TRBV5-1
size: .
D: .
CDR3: CASSLEALAREGYTF
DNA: TGCGCCAGCAGCTTGGAGGCTCTGGCCCGGGAGGGCTACACCTTC

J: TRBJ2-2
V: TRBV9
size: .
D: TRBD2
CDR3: CASSPLSGLAETGELFF
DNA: TGTGCCAGCAGCCCCCTATCCGGACTAGCGGAAACCGGGGAGCTGTTTTTT

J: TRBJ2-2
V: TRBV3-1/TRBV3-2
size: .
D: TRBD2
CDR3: CASSPGTSSGELFF
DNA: TGTGCCAGCAGCCCCGGGACTAGCTCCGGGGAGCTGTTTTTT

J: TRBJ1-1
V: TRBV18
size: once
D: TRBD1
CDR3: CASSPGTGGYTEAFF
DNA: TGTGCCAGCTCACCCGGGACAGGGGGTTACACTGAAGCTTTCTTT

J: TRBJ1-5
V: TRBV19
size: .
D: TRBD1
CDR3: CASSSGQVVQPQHF
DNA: TGTGCCAGTAGTTCGGGACAGGTCGTTCAGCCCCAGCATTTT

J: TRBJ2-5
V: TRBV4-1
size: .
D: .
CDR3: CASSQSQAGETQYF
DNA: TGCGCCAGCAGCCAATCCCAGGCTGGGGAGACCCAGTACTTC

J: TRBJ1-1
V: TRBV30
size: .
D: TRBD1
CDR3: CAWSVTTGVRGVVTNTEAFF
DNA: TGTGCCTGGAGTGTAACTACAGGGGTTAGGGGAGTCGTGACGAACACTGAAGCTTTCTTT

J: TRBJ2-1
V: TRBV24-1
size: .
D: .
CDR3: CATGEAGRRDEQFF
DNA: TGTGCCACCGGGGAGGCAGGGCGGCGCGATGAGCAGTTCTTC